This record covers a single T cell receptor beta chain. The antigen is not known. One junction end does not reproduce the germline sequence, and a read error may be involved. Investigators prepared the TCR beta libraries by applying iRepertoire HTBI primers and Arm-PCR of CDR3 regions. Via MiXCR, TCRdb re-called the multiplex PCR reads, giving one row per CDR3 protein. Among 400,000 to 650,000 distinct CDR3 sequences listed, 16% were seen once. The sample is drawn from a study of regulatory T cells in long-lasting Graves disease. Whole-study results and caveats: There was favoring of TRBV28, TRBJ1-2 and TRBJ2-5 in persistent disease. Persistent Graves' patients possessed reduced TCR diversity relative to recently diagnosed ones.

The CDR3 is 11 amino acids. Germline values: CDR1 SGHVS, CDR2 FNYEAQ. Time point indicated: newly diagnosed GD, antithyroid drugs for less than 3 months. Extracted RNA from PBMCs served as the source of the TCR library. This sample also belongs to another study, concerning T cells in Graves' hyperthyroidism and ophthalmopathy. This second study notes: TCR CDR3 regions were first amplified by RT-PCR with HTBI primers.

The sequenced sample was peripheral blood mononuclear cells (PBMCs), obtained at new diagnosis, from a patient treated with antithyroid drugs. The clonotype was recovered from a woman aged 40 to 65 with Graves disease. This chain joins TRBV7-6 and TRBJ2-1; D is perhaps TRBD1 (6 bases). For the CDR3, the DNA is TGTGCCAGCAGCTTAGGGACAGATTATAAGTTC. Protein: CASSLGTDYKF. Filled out from reference TRBV7-6 and TRBJ2-1, the complete variable domain reads GAGVSQSPRYKVTKRGQDVALRCDPISGHVSLYWYRQALGQGPEFLTYFNYEAQQDKSGLPNDRFSAERPEGSISTLTIQRTEQRDSAMYRCASSLGTDYKFGPGTRLTVL.